This TCR beta chain was recovered during a study of cytomegalovirus exposure and HLA in healthy donors. Study findings and constraints: Prior analysis indicated that the majority of TCR beta V segments exhibited productivity approximately 90% or approximately 30% of the time. Some V segments, including TRBV6-2 and TRBV6-3, were excluded as indistinguishable. A later analysis found that most CMV-associated TCR beta chains appeared HLA-restricted.

V lost 5 bases, J lost 3 bases, and 11 bases lay in between. In germline, CDR1 is SQVTM, CDR2 ANQGSEA. The CDR3 sequence is 12 residues long. PCR used 60 Vbeta primers and 13 Jbeta primers. In the study's own analysis: Unique TCR beta chains numbered around 75 million in a later analysis, with roughly 11 million shared. The method was immunoSEQ multiplex PCR; TCRdb's version includes in-frame clones alone and lacks a portion of them. V and J calls plus clone size are reproduced from that table; the DNA served to infer D and trimming. The sample yields almost 200,000 clones, about four fifths seen once. For this clone: Its specificity is not known.

The sequenced sample consisted of PBMCs. The chain combines TRBV29-1 with TRBJ2-7; TRBD2 might be the D (6 bases). This TCR was sampled from a male donor in good health and CMV-seropositive. CDR3 residues: CSVTGEGYEQYF. CDR3 nucleotides: TGCAGCGTTACGGGAGAGGGCTACGAGCAGTACTTC.